The clone carrying this TCR beta chain has more than one count but fewer than ten. Its cognate antigen is unknown. These data belong to a study of T-cell memory formation after mild COVID-19. Between the trimmed V and J ends, which lost 4 bases and 0 bases, there was a span of 8 bases. This CDR3 contains 14 residues. Germline lookup yields CDR1 SGHRS and CDR2 YFSETQ. TCRdb independently ran MiXCR on the 5' RACE reads; one entry per CDR3 protein. The sample lists more than 150,000 distinct CDR3 sequences, less than 20% occurring once. Study-wide results and limits: CD4+ bias marked clones expanding day 15 to 37, unlike balanced contracting clones. The main location of contracting CD4+ clones was CM and EM, and that of contracting CD8+ clones was EMRA.

The sample comprised PBMCs or a T cell subset sorted from them (not recorded which). The clonotype comes from a man aged 18 to 30 who had mild COVID-19 (a few samples of this study predate the infection). Cell type and time point are not known. V gene TRBV5-1 combines with J gene TRBJ1-3, with D tentatively TRBD1 (5 bases). For the CDR3, the DNA is TGCGCCAGCAGCGAGGGGTACTCTGGAAACACCATATATTTT. Translation gives CASSEGYSGNTIYF.